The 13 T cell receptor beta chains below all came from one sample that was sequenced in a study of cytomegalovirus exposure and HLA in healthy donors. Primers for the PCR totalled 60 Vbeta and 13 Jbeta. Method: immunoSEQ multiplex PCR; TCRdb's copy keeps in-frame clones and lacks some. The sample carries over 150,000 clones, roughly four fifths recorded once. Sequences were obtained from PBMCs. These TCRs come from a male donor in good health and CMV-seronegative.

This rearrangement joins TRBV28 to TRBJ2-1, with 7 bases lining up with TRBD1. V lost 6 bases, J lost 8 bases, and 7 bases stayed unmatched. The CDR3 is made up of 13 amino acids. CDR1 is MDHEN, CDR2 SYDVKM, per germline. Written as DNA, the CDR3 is TGTGCCAGCAGCAGACAGGGTCGGGATGAGCAGTTCTTC. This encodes CASSRQGRDEQFF.

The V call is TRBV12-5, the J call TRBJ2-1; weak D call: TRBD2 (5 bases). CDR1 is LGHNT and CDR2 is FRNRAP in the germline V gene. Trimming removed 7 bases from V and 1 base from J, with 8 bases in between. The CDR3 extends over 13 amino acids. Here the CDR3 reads CASALASYNEQFF. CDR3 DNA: TGTGCTAGTGCCTTAGCGTCCTACAATGAGCAGTTCTTC.

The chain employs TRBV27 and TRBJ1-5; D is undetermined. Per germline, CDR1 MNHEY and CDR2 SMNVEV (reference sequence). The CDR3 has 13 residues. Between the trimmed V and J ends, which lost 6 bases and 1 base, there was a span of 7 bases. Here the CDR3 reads CASRAVSNQPQHF. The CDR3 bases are TGTGCCAGCAGAGCGGTCAGCAATCAGCCCCAGCATTTT.

CDR3 loop: CASRILAGNNEQFF. The CDR3 coding sequence is TGTGCCAGCCGGATCCTAGCGGGAAACAATGAGCAGTTCTTC. The chain links TRBV28 to TRBJ2-1; 9 nucleotides match TRBD2. The CDR3 sequence is 14 residues long. CDR1 is MDHEN and CDR2 is SYDVKM in the germline V gene. Trimming cost V 8 bases and J 5 bases; bases outside gene matches: 7.

The CDR3 spells CASSLPDRGLGDTQYF. As DNA, the CDR3 is TGCGCCAGCAGCCTCCCAGACAGGGGGCTTGGAGATACGCAGTATTTT. The rearrangement uses TRBV4-1 and TRBJ2-3; 10 nucleotides align to TRBD1. This CDR3 spans 16 amino acids. V dropped 4 bases and J dropped 5; count of bases not matched to a gene: 9. Germline V gives CDR1 MGHRA, CDR2 YSYEKL.

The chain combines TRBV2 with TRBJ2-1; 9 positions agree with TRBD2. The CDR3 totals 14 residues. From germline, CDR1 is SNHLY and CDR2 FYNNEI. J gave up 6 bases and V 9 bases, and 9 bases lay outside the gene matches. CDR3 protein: CASGASGILNEQFF. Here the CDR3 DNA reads TGTGCCAGTGGGGCTAGCGGGATTCTCAATGAGCAGTTCTTC.

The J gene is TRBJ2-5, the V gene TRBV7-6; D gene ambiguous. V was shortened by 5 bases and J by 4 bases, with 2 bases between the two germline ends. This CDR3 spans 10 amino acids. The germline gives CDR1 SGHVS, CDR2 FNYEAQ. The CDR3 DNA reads TGTGCCAGCAGCCTAGAGACCCAGTACTTC. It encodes CASSLETQYF.

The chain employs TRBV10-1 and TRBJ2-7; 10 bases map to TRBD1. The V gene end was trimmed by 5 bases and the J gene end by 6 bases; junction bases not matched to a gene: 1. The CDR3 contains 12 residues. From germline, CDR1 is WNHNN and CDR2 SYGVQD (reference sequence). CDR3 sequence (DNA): TGCGCCAGCAGTCGGACAGGGGGCGAGCAGTACTTC. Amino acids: CASSRTGGEQYF.

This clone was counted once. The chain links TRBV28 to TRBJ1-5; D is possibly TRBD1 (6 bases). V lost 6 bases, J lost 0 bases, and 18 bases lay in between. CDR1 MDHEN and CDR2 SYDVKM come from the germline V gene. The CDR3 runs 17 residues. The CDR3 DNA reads TGTGCCAGCAGATCGCCCACAGGGCCCTATAGCAATCAGCCCCAGCATTTT. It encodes CASRSPTGPYSNQPQHF.

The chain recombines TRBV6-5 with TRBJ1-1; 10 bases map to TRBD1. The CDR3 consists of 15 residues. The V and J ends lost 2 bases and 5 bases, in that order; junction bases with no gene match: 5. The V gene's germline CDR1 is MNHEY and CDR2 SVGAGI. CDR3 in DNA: TGTGCCAGCAGTTACGCAGGGACAGGGGATACTGAAGCTTTCTTT. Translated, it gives CASSYAGTGDTEAFF.

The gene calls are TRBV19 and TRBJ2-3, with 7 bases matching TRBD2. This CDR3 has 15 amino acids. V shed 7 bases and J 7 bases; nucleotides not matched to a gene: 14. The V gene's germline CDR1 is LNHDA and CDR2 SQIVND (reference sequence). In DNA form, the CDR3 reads TGTGCCAGTACCCGACTGGGGGAGGGCCACCATACGCAGTATTTT. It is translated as CASTRLGEGHHTQYF.

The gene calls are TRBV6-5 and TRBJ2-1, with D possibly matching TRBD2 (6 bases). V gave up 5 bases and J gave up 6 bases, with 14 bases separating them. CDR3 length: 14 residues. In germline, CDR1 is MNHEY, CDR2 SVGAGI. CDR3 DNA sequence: TGTGCCAGCAGTGCCGCGGCGGGATTCAATGAGCAGTTCTTC. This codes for CASSAAAGFNEQFF.

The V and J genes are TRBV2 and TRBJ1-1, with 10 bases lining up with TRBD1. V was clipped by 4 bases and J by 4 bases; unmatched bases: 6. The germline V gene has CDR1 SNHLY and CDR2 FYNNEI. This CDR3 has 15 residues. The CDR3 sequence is CASSGDRGGGTEAFF. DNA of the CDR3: TGTGCCAGCAGTGGGGACAGGGGAGGTGGCACTGAAGCTTTCTTT.